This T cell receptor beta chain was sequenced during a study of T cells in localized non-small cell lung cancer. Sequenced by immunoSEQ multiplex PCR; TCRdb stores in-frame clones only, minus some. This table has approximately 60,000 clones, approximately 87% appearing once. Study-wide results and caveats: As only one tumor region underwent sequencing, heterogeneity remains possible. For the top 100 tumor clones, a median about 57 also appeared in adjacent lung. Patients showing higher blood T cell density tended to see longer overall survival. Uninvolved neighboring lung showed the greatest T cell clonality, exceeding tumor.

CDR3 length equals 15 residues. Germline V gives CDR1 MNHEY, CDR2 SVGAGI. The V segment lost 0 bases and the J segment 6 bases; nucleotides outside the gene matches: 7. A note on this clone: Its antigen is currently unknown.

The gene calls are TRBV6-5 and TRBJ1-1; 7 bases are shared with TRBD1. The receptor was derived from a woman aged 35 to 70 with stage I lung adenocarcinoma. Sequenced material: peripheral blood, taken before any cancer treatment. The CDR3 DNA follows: TGTGCCAGCAGTTACTCAGAGGGGGCAGGCGCTGAAGCTTTCTTT. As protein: CASSYSEGAGAEAFF.